This T cell receptor (beta chain) is drawn from a study of CD8 T cells in ankylosing spondylitis. The V gene lost 3 bases and the J gene lost 5 bases, with 15 bases spanning the gap. The CDR3 has 15 residues. From germline, CDR1 is SNHLY and CDR2 FYNNEI. Each CDR3 protein is one row after TCRdb ran MiXCR on the 5' RACE reads. The sample lists fewer than 250,000 distinct CDR3 sequences; roughly a tenth were seen once. Sequencing was carried out using blood, either unsorted or a sorted T cell fraction (not recorded which). This clonotype was sampled from a male donor with ankylosing spondylitis or in good health (not recorded which). The chain recombines TRBV2 with TRBJ2-3; D gene uncertain. The CDR3 region has the DNA TGTGCCAGCAGTGAGATTAGTGCTCGACAAGATACGCAGTATTTT. Translating it yields CASSEISARQDTQYF.